This T cell receptor (beta chain) was profiled in a study of blood T cell repertoires in COVID-19. Repertoires were generated with immunoSEQ multiplex PCR, while TCRdb's copy carries only in-frame clones and drops some. The data contain tens of thousands of clones, roughly 90% of them singletons. Sample: peripheral blood. The sequence derives from an elderly woman with active COVID-19.

In DNA form, the CDR3 reads TGTGCCAGCAGTTCGGGGGACAGGGGTTATCAGCCCCAGCATTTT. This encodes CASSSGDRGYQPQHF. V is TRBV28 and J is TRBJ1-5; the match to TRBD1 covers 10 bases. In germline, CDR1 is MDHEN, CDR2 SYDVKM. Germline trimming cut 4 bases from V and 5 bases from J; bases unmatched to any gene: 5. The CDR3 spans 15 residues.